This entry lists 21 T cell receptor beta chains sequenced from one sample in a study of T cell responses to AZD1222 COVID-19 vaccine. Libraries were prepared by immunoSEQ multiplex PCR; TCRdb keeps only in-frame clonotypes and omits some of them. The sample comprises 130,000 or so clones, 90% of which are singletons, and less than 9% rests with the top ten. The source was peripheral blood, collected on day 0 of AZD1222 vaccination. The receptors come from an adult in good health.

The V gene is TRBV7-9, the J gene TRBJ1-2; D is unclear. Trimming removed 5 bases from V and 8 bases from J, with 27 bases in between. Germline loops: CDR1 SEHNR, CDR2 FQNEAQ (reference sequence). The CDR3 runs to 17 residues. The DNA of the CDR3 is TGTGCCAGCAGCCTAAGGGCCCCCCTACAAGGTGGGTCGGGCTACACCTTC. Its protein is CASSLRAPLQGGSGYTF.

The chain uses TRBV28 and TRBJ2-7; no reliable D call. The CDR3 covers 15 residues. The germline CDR1 and CDR2 sequences are MDHEN and SYDVKM. With 1 base removed from V and 0 bases from J, the gap between germline ends came to 10 bases. The CDR3 DNA reads as TGTGCCAGCAGTTTATCCCTTGACGGCTCCTACGAGCAGTACTTC. Translated: CASSLSLDGSYEQYF.

The J gene is TRBJ2-5, the V gene TRBV11-1; a possible D gene is TRBD2 (5 bases). The V gene lost 0 bases and the J gene lost 3 bases, with 8 bases spanning the gap. The length of the CDR3 is 14 residues. Germline-derived CDR1 and CDR2 are SGHAT and FQDESV (reference sequence). CDR3: CASSLALREETQYF. CDR3 DNA sequence: TGTGCCAGCAGCTTAGCGCTGAGGGAAGAGACCCAGTACTTC.

V is TRBV9 and J is TRBJ2-5; TRBD2 aligns across 8 bases. Germline V gene data show CDR1 as SGDLS and CDR2 as YYNGEE. The length of the CDR3 is 14 residues. V dropped 1 base and J dropped 5; count of bases not matched to a gene: 4. The CDR3 sequence is CASSVTGGIETQYF. The CDR3, as DNA: TGTGCCAGCAGCGTAACGGGGGGGATTGAGACCCAGTACTTC.

This chain connects TRBV5-1 to TRBJ2-4; tentatively, D is TRBD1 (5 bases). The V end lost 0 bases, the J end lost 1 base, and 5 bases lay between the germline ends. The CDR3 is 14 residues long. Per germline, CDR1 SGHRS and CDR2 YFSETQ. CDR3 loop: CASSLAGAKNIQYF. The CDR3 nucleotides read TGCGCCAGCAGCTTGGCAGGGGCCAAAAACATTCAGTACTTC.

The V gene is TRBV3-1 (or the pseudogene TRBV3-2), the J gene TRBJ1-1; D is unclear. There are 11 residues in the CDR3. V shed 1 base and J shed 4 bases, with 1 base lying between them. Germline CDR1 LGHDT, CDR2 YNNKEL (reference sequence). The CDR3 loop reads CASSQGTEAFF. The CDR3 nucleotides read TGTGCCAGCAGCCAAGGCACTGAAGCTTTCTTT.

V is TRBV3-1 (or the pseudogene TRBV3-2) and J is TRBJ1-4; 8 bases fit TRBD1. The V gene's germline CDR1 is LGHDT and CDR2 YNNKEL (reference sequence). J lost 8 bases, V lost 1 base, and 9 bases had no gene match. The CDR3 has 16 residues. The CDR3 DNA is TGTGCCAGCAGCCAAGTGCGACAGGGGTCGGAGGAAAAACTGTTTTTT. Encoded protein: CASSQVRQGSEEKLFF.

The CDR3 reads CASSLSGATYEQYF. The CDR3 coding sequence is TGTGCCAGCAGTTTATCAGGCGCCACCTACGAGCAGTACTTC. This chain connects TRBV27 to TRBJ2-7; no clear D gene. The CDR3 covers 14 residues. CDR1 MNHEY and CDR2 SMNVEV come from the germline V gene (reference sequence). V lost 0 bases to trimming and J lost 2 bases, with 8 bases between them.

This chain links TRBV4-2 with TRBJ1-3; D uncertain. From germline, CDR1 is LGHNA and CDR2 YNFKEQ. With 0 bases removed from V and 2 bases from J, the gap between germline ends came to 5 bases. The length of the CDR3 is 14 residues. CDR3 region: CASSQDLAGNTIYF. The CDR3 coding sequence is TGTGCCAGCAGCCAAGATCTAGCTGGAAACACCATATATTTT.

The chain uses TRBV6-6 and TRBJ2-4; TRBD1 might be the D (6 bases). Trimming left V 6 bases short and J 8 bases short, with 20 bases between. Germline V gene data show CDR1 as MNHNY and CDR2 as SVGAGI (reference sequence). CDR3 length: 15 amino acids. CDR3 nucleotide sequence: TGTGCCAGCAGAAAGGGGGAAAAGGGCGAGGACATTCAGTACTTC. It specifies CASRKGEKGEDIQYF.

The CDR3 loop reads CASSVEWDANTGELFF. In DNA, the CDR3 is TGTGCCAGCAGCGTAGAATGGGACGCGAACACCGGGGAGCTGTTTTTT. The V call is TRBV9, the J call TRBJ2-2, with D perhaps matching TRBD1 or TRBD2 (5 bases each). Deletions cut 0 bases from V and 0 bases from J, with 9 bases between. CDR3 length equals 16 residues. Germline loops: CDR1 SGDLS, CDR2 YYNGEE.

The chain links TRBV11-2 to TRBJ2-1; no clear D. Germline loops: CDR1 SGHAT, CDR2 FQNNGV. V was cut by 0 bases and J by 4 bases, with 10 bases left in between. The CDR3 is 15 residues long. The CDR3 nucleotides are TGTGCCAGCAGCTTAGATGTTGGCAGATACAATGAGCAGTTCTTC. It translates to CASSLDVGRYNEQFF. The full variable domain, completed using reference TRBV11-2 and TRBJ2-1, is EAGVAQSPRYKIIEKRQSVAFWCNPISGHATLYWYQQILGQGPKLLIQFQNNGVVDDSQLPKDRFSAERLKGVDSTLKIQPAKLEDSAVYLCASSLDVGRYNEQFFGPGTRLTVL.

The chain carries TRBV28 and TRBJ1-5; D is undetermined. V was pared by 2 bases and J by 7 bases, with 9 bases between. CDR3 length: 13 residues. The germline gives CDR1 MDHEN, CDR2 SYDVKM. CDR3 sequence: CASSLNRQQPQHF. DNA of the CDR3: TGTGCCAGCAGTTTAAATCGGCAGCAGCCCCAGCATTTT.

The rearrangement links TRBV18 to TRBJ1-1; D call uncertain. The CDR3 sequence is 13 residues long. Germline lookup yields CDR1 KGHSH and CDR2 LQKENI. V shed 1 base and J shed 6 bases, with 9 bases lying between them. The CDR3 nucleotides read TGTGCCAGCTCACCACGAAGTGGTGCTGAAGCTTTCTTT. Protein product: CASSPRSGAEAFF.

This chain links TRBV7-2 with TRBJ2-3; TRBD2 is a possible D gene (6 bases). V was clipped by 6 bases and J by 1 base, with 14 bases between them. Germline loops: CDR1 SGHTA, CDR2 FQGNSA. This CDR3 region has 15 residues. The CDR3 region has the DNA TGTGCCAGCAGGGGCGGGGAGTTGGGCACAGATACGCAGTATTTT. Its translation is CASRGGELGTDTQYF. Drawing the rest from reference TRBV7-2 and TRBJ2-3, the complete variable domain is GAGVSQSPSNKVTEKGKDVELRCDPISGHTALYWYRQSLGQGLEFLIYFQGNSAPDKSGLPSDRFSAERTGGSVSTLTIQRTQQEDSAVYLCASRGGELGTDTQYFGPGTRLTVL.

This rearrangement joins TRBV30 to TRBJ1-2; D is unclear. The CDR3 sequence is 13 residues long. Between the trimmed V and J ends, which lost 0 bases and 3 bases, there was a span of 8 bases. The V gene's germline CDR1 is GTSNPN and CDR2 SVGIG (reference sequence). CDR3 sequence (DNA): TGTGCCTGGAGTGTGGGGTCTTACTATGGCTACACCTTC. Protein product: CAWSVGSYYGYTF.

The chain carries TRBV5-4 and TRBJ1-3; D is unresolved. The V gene lost 0 bases and the J gene lost 2 bases, with 6 bases spanning the gap. The CDR3 is 14 residues long. In germline, CDR1 is SGHNT, CDR2 YYREEE (reference sequence). The CDR3 bases are TGTGCCAGCAGCTTGGGATCCACTGGAAACACCATATATTTT. Its protein product is CASSLGSTGNTIYF.

The chain carries TRBV4-1 and TRBJ2-7, with D perhaps being TRBD1 or TRBD2 (5 bases each). In germline, CDR1 is MGHRA, CDR2 YSYEKL. There are 15 residues in the CDR3. The V end lost 1 base, the J end lost 2 bases, and 12 bases lay between the germline ends. The DNA of the CDR3 is TGCGCCAGCAGCCAAGCCCCCCCGGGACCCTACGAGCAGTACTTC. Translating it yields CASSQAPPGPYEQYF.

The chain uses TRBV6-5 and TRBJ1-3; D gene uncertain. This CDR3 region has 12 residues. Looked up from germline, CDR1 is MNHEY and CDR2 is SVGAGI. Trimming removed 7 bases at V and 6 bases at J, with 10 bases between. The CDR3 here is CASKDIINTIYF. The CDR3 coding sequence is TGTGCCAGCAAAGACATTATAAACACCATATATTTT.

The chain combines TRBV6-2 or TRBV6-3 with TRBJ1-1, with 7 positions matching TRBD1. The CDR3 covers 12 residues. Trimming took 4 bases from V and 7 from J; bases not matched to a gene: 3. From germline, CDR1 is MNHEY and CDR2 SVGEGT. CDR3 bases: TGTGCCAGCAGTTCCCGGGACAGTGAAGCTTTCTTT. Translation gives CASSSRDSEAFF.

This clone has just one count. An end of the junction does not agree with germline; a read error may underlie this. This rearrangement joins TRBV7-7 to TRBJ2-5; D perhaps matches TRBD1 (5 bases). This CDR3 is 16 amino acids long. Germline V gene data show CDR1 as SSHAT and CDR2 as FNYEAQ (reference sequence). The CDR3 here is CASSESLRGGQETQYF. CDR3 bases: TGTGCTAGCAGCGAGTCCCTTAGGGGTGGGCAAGAGACCCAGTACTTC.